What follows describes a single TCR beta chain. What this receptor recognizes is not known. Base qualities are not recorded, but no much larger clone differs from it by a single base. Libraries were prepared through the immunoSEQ multiplex PCR assay. A mixture of 60 forward primers for TCR Vbeta segments and 13 reverse primers for TCR Jbeta segments was used in the multiplex PCR. A multiplex PCR assay on genomic DNA amplified the CDR3 region of rearranged TCR beta genes. The amplified TCR beta libraries were sequenced on the Illumina HiSeq System as 87-base-pair reads. From the authors' description of their analysis: A later analysis tallied 70 million to 100 million unique TCR beta chains across the approximately 670 repertoires, and 10 million to 11 million of those chains were shared by two or more donors. Raw reads were error-corrected and collapsed into unique sequences by a nearest-neighbor algorithm in which closely related sequences were merged to remove PCR and sequencing errors. V, D and J gene segments were assigned by aligning CDR3 sequences to IMGT reference sequences. Each retained sequence needed at least a six-nucleotide match to both a V gene segment and a J gene segment. Rearrangements were called productive when the CDR3 lacked stop codons and stayed in frame with V and J; all others were non-productive. Following IMGT convention, CDR3 was defined as the stretch from the second conserved V-encoded cysteine to the conserved J-encoded phenylalanine. Sequences without an unambiguous match to a single V gene segment were excluded from the earlier analysis of 450 to 650 of the donors. An earlier analysis of just under 600 of the donors called V segments functional above 56.7% productive rearrangements and segregating when the between-donor standard deviation exceeded 5%. A statistical classification framework was built for diagnosing cytomegalovirus status from the catalog of TCR beta chain sequences. In a later analysis, V and J genes were assigned by comparing TCR nucleotide sequences against IMGT/GENE-DB human TR gene sequences. The TCRdist pipeline was used in a later analysis to assign CDR3 sequences and most-parsimonious VDJ recombination scenarios. In a later analysis, every TCR beta chain was defined by the combination of its CDR3 amino acid sequence and its V-gene family, and reads without a unique V-gene family were dropped. To address suspected cross-contamination and a sequencing artifact, a later analysis removed 450 to 700 highly shared, low-generation-probability nucleotide sequences. In a later analysis, a clonal expansion index for each public chain was calculated from normalized within-repertoire ranks of inferred template counts. A later analysis computed generation probabilities with a VDJ recombination model fitted to out-of-frame rearrangements, and checked the results against IGoR. In a later analysis, hypergeometric tests were used to score TCR-TCR, TCR-HLA and TCR-CMV co-occurrence, with a repertoire-size bias correction applied to TCR pairs. To estimate false discovery rates, a later analysis permuted the HLA or CMV assignments 20 times. A later analysis grouped co-occurring TCRs with DBSCAN, adding TCRdist sequence similarity when clustering within HLA-allele-positive subsets. Repertoires with fewer than 30,000 or more than 120,000 public chains, plus five repertoires with anomalous nucleotide sharing, were excluded from co-occurrence clustering. TCRdb mirrors the immuneACCESS table, restricted to in-frame sequences. Some clones are absent from its copies; in checked studies, under half trace to an unresolved V gene, and the reason for the others is unknown. That table is the source of V, J and clone size, and D and trimming were worked out from the DNA. This sample gives 130,000 or so clones in total; about four fifths of them show up just once. The ten largest clones capture 0.95% to 1.4% of the sample.

These data originate in a study of cytomegalovirus exposure and HLA in healthy donors (dated by TCRdb to 2017 to 2019). Regarding the complete study: In an earlier analysis of under 600 of the donors, 276 Gb of sequence data and approximately 120 million unique TCR beta sequences from 150 million to 200 million T cells were reported. Approximately 300 gigabases of sequencing data and roughly 90 million unique TCR sequences were included in an early release covering about 620 HLA-typed donors. Of the 350 to 450 genotyped donors, approximately 80% were placed in the genetic ancestry cluster associated with self-reported Caucasian donors. The study aimed to test whether cataloging public T cell receptors could reveal signatures of past pathogen exposure. Using immunosequencing, the study profiled T cell repertoires from 666 subjects and related those repertoires to cytomegalovirus serostatus. A separate validation cohort of over a hundred different subjects was used in addition to the approximately 670-subject first cohort. High-throughput TCR immunosequencing, statistical association of individual TCRs with disease status, and machine learning were combined to predict cytomegalovirus infection status. A later analysis re-examined previously published TCR beta repertoires from just over 650 donors and added high-resolution HLA genotyping to investigate patterns of TCR occurrence. In the later analysis, no new phenotypic data were used to find candidate immune exposures; instead, reliance was placed on TCR beta sequences and their occurrence across donors. An earlier analysis of approximately 640 of the donors applied high-throughput TCR beta sequencing to assess whether each TCR beta V gene segment acted as functional or pseudogenic. Donor age, sex, ethnicity and CMV serostatus were compiled alongside the repertoire data. A later genetic analysis used genome-wide SNP genotypes for about 65% of the roughly 700 donors, treating that subset as a discovery cohort. Every repertoire in the discovery cohort had been generated on one and the same sequencing platform. HLA typing included class I and class II loci at four-digit resolution. The number of donors typed differed by locus, with about 629-640 for A, B, C, DRB1 and DQB1, roughly 520 for DQA1, 600 to 610 for DPA1, and 450 to 480 for DPB1. Five DR-DQ haplotypes were treated as single units for association and clustering because of strong linkage in the cohort. Among around 400 genotyped donors of the cohort, an average of around 250,000 unique TCR beta nucleotide sequences was sequenced per donor, of which approximately 19% were non-productive.

Paper-wide results and their limitations: Broadly in line with IMGT annotations, most TCR beta V segments showed up in productive rearrangements about 87% or about 30% of the time in an earlier analysis of around 600 of the donors. According to a later analysis, TCR association rates differed among HLA loci, with DRB1 alleles showing the most associated TCRs and HLA-C alleles showing the fewest. In vitro tests confirmed that a few of the cytomegalovirus-associated TCR beta chains recognize cytomegalovirus antigens. Correlated functional status among segregating V segments might reflect linkage disequilibrium, but an unknown experimental factor could not be ruled out. Some IMGT-functional V segments, including TRBV6-2 and TRBV6-3, could not be told apart with the 87-base-pair reads, so those segments were excluded. At a false discovery rate of 0.05, a later analysis linked 16,951 TCR beta sequences to specific HLA alleles. CMV serostatus was the only immune exposure information available for the cohort. When HLA alleles, especially DR and DQ, strongly co-occurred, attributing TCR associations to individual alleles was difficult. Because HLA typing was unavailable for some donors at each locus, only the typed subset was used in association tests. In a later genetic analysis, a missense DCLRE1C variant was associated with V-gene and J-gene trimming of TCR beta chains, and the association was replicated in an independent cohort. In a later analysis, several top co-occurrence clusters were reported to appear linked to parvovirus B19, influenza, CMV and Epstein-Barr virus. The cohort was sequenced for TCR beta chains only, and without alpha or paired-chain data the features that could be detected were limited. The authors suggested that the approach could potentially be generalized to other disease states and immunological phenotypes. In the study, approximately 160 TCR beta chains were listed as associated with cytomegalovirus. Across donors, most TCR sequences were observed very rarely, whereas some public TCRs were present in many individuals. Presence/absence analyses assumed roughly uniform sequencing depth across donors, an assumption that may not hold. The classifier was reported to diagnose cytomegalovirus status with high specificity and sensitivity in both the original cohort and the validation cohort. A cluster of highly shared sequence variants was judged likely to be a technical artifact of the sequencing pipeline. Compared with the roughly 670-donor mean, donors in an Asian-associated ancestry cluster had fewer N-insertions in productive TCRs, according to a later genetic analysis. Roughly 15 rarely observed V segments, including chromosome 9 orphons, were excluded from the earlier analysis of just under 600 of the donors because counts were too low. A further reported finding was that TCR beta sequences accurately predicted the HLA-A and HLA-B alleles for most subjects in the first cohort. In a later analysis, HLA-associated TCR beta chains showed more clonal expansion and lower generation probabilities than non-associated chains that were equally common. A later analysis found that most CMV-associated TCR beta chains appeared HLA-restricted, with HLA associations seemingly driven largely by CMV exposure.

The CDR3 goes from the cysteine to the phenylalanine over 14 residues. Only CDR3 DNA is held: 42 bases, read in frame from base 1. CDR1 and CDR2, per the germline V gene, are SGHAT and FQNNGV. V is pared back by 3 bases and J by 1 base, with 10 bases lying between the germline termini. The cohort comprised some 730 healthy bone marrow donors. At the time of sampling, all cohort members were nominally healthy, though unrecorded immune exposures were likely present. The donor tested CMV seronegative and was one of the 352 seronegative cohort members. Every donor gave a peripheral blood sample, and the peripheral blood mononuclear cells from that sample were used for TCR beta sequencing. The Qiagen DNeasy Blood Extraction Kit was used to extract genomic DNA from the blood cell samples.

The chain joins TRBV11-2 to TRBJ2-7; the D region possibly corresponds to TRBD1 (6 bases align). This sequence was found in a male donor in good health and CMV-seronegative. The sequenced sample consisted of PBMCs. The nucleotide sequence is given as TGTGCCAGCAGCTTTCCAGGGGCTTCCTACGAGCAGTACTTC. Translated, this is CASSFPGASYEQYF.